These 30 T cell receptor beta chains were sequenced from one sample in a study of blood T cells in healthy people across ages. Alongside a J-beta primer mix, a sample-barcoded 5' primer served in a second PCR lasting about 7 to 12 cycles. TCRdb reanalysed the 5' RACE reads using MiXCR and keeps one entry per CDR3 protein. The sample lists roughly 720,000 distinct CDR3 sequences, 40% to 65% occurring once. Sequenced sample: blood. These receptors came from a man of 80 years or more in good health.

This clonotype was observed a few times. The chain uses TRBV4-1 and TRBJ2-5; 7 nucleotides align to TRBD1. The DNA end is a closer match to TRBJ2-7, so the J assignment may be wrong. The CDR3 runs 15 residues. The germline CDR1 and CDR2 sequences are MGHRA and YSYEKL. The CDR3 region is CASSQLPGTVYEQYF. DNA for the CDR3: TGCGCCAGCAGCCAACTACCCGGGACAGTATACGAGCAGTACTTC.

This clonotype was recorded only once. Its ends do not fully match the called genes, so a read error is possible. V and J are TRBV15 and TRBJ1-6; possible D gene TRBD1, 5 bases. The CDR3 length is 18 residues. Germline V gives CDR1 LNHNV, CDR2 YYDKDF (reference sequence). Here the CDR3 reads CAASRVMWGTFYNSPPHF. The CDR3 DNA follows: TGTGCCGCCAGCAGAGTAATGTGGGGGACCTTCTATAATTCACCCCCCCACTTT.

The chain employs TRBV15 and TRBJ1-2; D unresolved. V was trimmed by 1 base and J by 6 bases, leaving 12 bases between them. The length of the CDR3 is 14 residues. Germline CDR1 is LNHNV and CDR2 is YYDKDF (reference sequence). CDR3 in amino acids: CATSRADPKNGYTF. As DNA, the CDR3 is TGTGCCACCAGCAGAGCCGACCCGAAGAATGGCTACACCTTC.

The chain is built from TRBV5-1 and TRBJ2-1; the match to TRBD2 covers 8 bases. V shed 1 base and J 4 bases; nucleotides not matched to a gene: 13. This CDR3 spans 18 amino acids. Germline assignment: CDR1 SGHRS and CDR2 YFSETQ. The CDR3 nucleotides read TGCGCCAGCAGCTTGCTGATAGTCGGCGGGAGGTGGTACAATGAGCAGTTCTTC. Translating it yields CASSLLIVGGRWYNEQFF.

V gene TRBV5-1 combines with J gene TRBJ2-3; D possibly uses TRBD1 or TRBD2 (5 bases each). Germline V gene lookup returns CDR1 SGHRS and CDR2 YFSETQ. This CDR3 comprises 18 residues. Trimming stripped 4 bases from V and 1 base from J, with 22 bases between. The CDR3 sequence is CASSTRPRETERTDTQYF. In nucleotides, the CDR3 is TGCGCCAGCAGCACGCGACCCAGGGAGACAGAGCGCACAGATACGCAGTATTTT.

The chain links TRBV15 to TRBJ2-1; TRBD2 agrees at 15 bases. Germline V gene sequence: CDR1 LNHNV, CDR2 YYDKDF (reference sequence). Losses at the gene ends were 5 bases for V and 8 bases for J; bases not matched to a gene: 16. The CDR3 is 19 residues long. CDR3 nucleotide sequence: TGTGCCACCAGCCGACTGTCCGGACTAGCGGGAGGGCCGAGGGATGAGCAGTTCTTC. This encodes CATSRLSGLAGGPRDEQFF.

This clonotype appeared many times. V is TRBV25-1 and J is TRBJ1-2; TRBD1 agrees at 7 bases. Germline CDR1 MGHDK, CDR2 SYGVNS. The CDR3 covers 14 residues. Trimming removed 4 bases from V and 4 bases from J; junction bases left unmatched: 6. CDR3 in amino acids: CASSASGQLYGYTF. CDR3 sequence (DNA): TGTGCCAGCAGTGCGTCGGGACAGCTCTATGGCTACACCTTC.

This clonotype was detected a few times. This chain links TRBV5-1 with TRBJ2-7; 10 bases agree with TRBD2. The CDR3 consists of 16 residues. The germline CDR1 and CDR2 sequences are SGHRS and YFSETQ. Unmatched junction bases numbered 13, after V lost 4 bases and J lost 6 bases. The CDR3 nucleotides read TGCGCCAGCAGCGCCAACCCCGCTAGCGGGAGCTCCGAGCAGTACTTC. This encodes CASSANPASGSSEQYF.

The chain carries TRBV2 and TRBJ2-1; 7 nucleotides line up with TRBD2. Germline loops: CDR1 SNHLY, CDR2 FYNNEI. The CDR3 contains 21 residues. The J segment lost 0 bases and the V segment lost 2 bases, leaving 19 bases of the junction unmatched. CDR3 DNA sequence: TGTGCCAGCAGTGAAAGGGGTCGGGGGGAGCCTGCGGGCAGCTCCTACAATGAGCAGTTCTTC. Translation gives CASSERGRGEPAGSSYNEQFF.

The chain carries TRBV7-6 and TRBJ2-1, with D perhaps TRBD2 (5 bases). The V end lost 4 bases, the J end lost 10 bases, and 14 bases lay between the germline ends. Per germline, CDR1 SGHVS and CDR2 FNYEAQ. This CDR3 has 13 residues. The CDR3 spells CASSSPPRGEQFF. The CDR3 nucleotides read TGTGCCAGCAGCTCCCCACCTAGAGGGGAGCAGTTCTTC.

The chain couples TRBV2 to TRBJ2-7, with TRBD2 matching over 8 bases. This CDR3 comprises 17 residues. The germline CDR1 and CDR2 sequences are SNHLY and FYNNEI. J was trimmed by 3 bases and V by 4 bases; bases with no gene match: 14. The CDR3 coding sequence is TGTGCCAGCAGTGGGCTAGCGGGTCAATCCGAGGGCTACGAGCAGTACTTC. Protein sequence: CASSGLAGQSEGYEQYF. The variable domain in full, with the rest retrieved from reference TRBV2 and TRBJ2-7, is EPEVTQTPSHQVTQMGQEVILRCVPISNHLYFYWYRQILGQKVEFLVSFYNNEISEKSEIFDDQFSVERPDGSNFTLKIRSTKLEDSAMYFCASSGLAGQSEGYEQYFGPGTRLTVT.

This clonotype was picked up one time. The rearrangement joins TRBV12-3 or TRBV12-4 to TRBJ1-1; 8 positions match TRBD1. The length of the CDR3 is 15 residues. Losses at the gene ends were 6 bases for V and 1 base for J; bases not matched to a gene: 7. The CDR3 sequence is CASRDRVGGNTEAFF. The CDR3 DNA is TGTGCCAGCAGGGACAGGGTAGGCGGGAACACTGAAGCTTTCTTT.

This clonotype appeared once. The rearrangement uses TRBV7-8 and TRBJ2-7, with TRBD1 as a possible D gene (6 bases). The germline gives CDR1 SGHVS, CDR2 FQNEAQ. The germline V and J ends were trimmed by 5 bases and 2 bases, with 22 bases remaining between them. The length of the CDR3 is 17 residues. The CDR3, as DNA: TGTGCCAGCAGCACTAAGGGCCCCGGGACATCGACCTACGAGCAGTACTTC. Translation gives CASSTKGPGTSTYEQYF.

The chain recombines TRBV12-3 or TRBV12-4 with TRBJ2-7; unclear D gene. The CDR3 runs to 13 residues. Trimming removed 2 bases at V and 7 bases at J, with 12 bases between. The CDR3 DNA reads as TGTGCCAGCAGTTTATGGCAGATCAATGAGCAGTACTTC. As protein: CASSLWQINEQYF.

This clonotype was counted only a few times. This rearrangement joins TRBV6-6 to TRBJ2-7; no clear D. Trimming took off 6 bases at V and 0 bases at J, with 9 bases between the two ends. The CDR3 consists of 13 residues. CDR1 is MNHNY and CDR2 is SVGAGI in the germline V gene (reference sequence). CDR3 in amino acids: CASRLGNSYEQYF. CDR3 sequence (DNA): TGTGCCAGCAGGTTAGGGAACTCCTACGAGCAGTACTTC.

This chain joins TRBV12-3 or TRBV12-4 and TRBJ2-4; TRBD2 matches 8 bases. The J call may be wrong; the DNA end is better matched by TRBJ2-7. The CDR3 length is 16 residues. The CDR3, as DNA: TGTGCCAGCAGAAGTGGTGGGCGGGAGGTTTTTTACGAGCAGTACTTC. It translates to CASRSGGREVFYEQYF.

This clonotype was seen at least ten times. The chain couples TRBV5-1 to TRBJ1-1; D gene ambiguous. V gave up 0 bases and J gave up 1 base, with 7 bases separating them. Germline V CDR1 and CDR2: SGHRS, YFSETQ. The CDR3 runs to 14 residues. The CDR3 DNA is TGCGCCAGCAGCTTGGGGGGTGGGAACACTGAAGCTTTCTTT. Residues: CASSLGGGNTEAFF.

Details on this clonotype: Given a much more abundant clone one base away, this may be a read error. The chain joins TRBV3-1 to TRBJ1-6; the D is unclear. CDR1 LGHDT and CDR2 YNNKEL come from the germline V gene (reference sequence). There are 13 residues in the CDR3. The CDR3 reads CASSQDQSGTLNF. CDR3 nucleotides: TGTGCCAGCAGCCAAGATCAATCGGGCACCCTCAACTTT.

The chain employs TRBV2 and TRBJ1-2; tentatively, D is TRBD1 (5 bases). The CDR3 runs 13 residues. The V gene lost 5 bases and the J gene lost 8 bases, with 15 bases spanning the gap. CDR1 and CDR2 (germline): SNHLY, FYNNEI. In nucleotides, the CDR3 is TGTGCCAGCAGTCAGGATCGAGGGGACGGCTACACCTTC. Encoded protein: CASSQDRGDGYTF.

This clonotype was seen more than once but under ten times. The chain combines TRBV7-2 with TRBJ2-1; 7 positions match TRBD2. The junction had 13 bases not matched to a gene; V was cut back by 6 bases and J by 8 bases. This CDR3 has 15 residues. Germline V gene sequence: CDR1 SGHTA, CDR2 FQGNSA. The CDR3 spells CASSTAGTTFDEQFF. The CDR3 nucleotides read TGTGCCAGCAGTACCGCGGGGACTACCTTCGATGAGCAGTTCTTC.

This clonotype was seen only a few times. The chain combines TRBV5-1 with TRBJ2-7; maybe TRBD1 (5 bases). The CDR3 is 14 amino acids. Trimming took 0 bases from V and 3 from J, leaving 10 bases between them. CDR1 is SGHRS, CDR2 YFSETQ, per germline. CDR3 loop: CASSLVSQDYEQYF. DNA of the CDR3: TGCGCCAGCAGCTTGGTTTCACAGGACTACGAGCAGTACTTC. Combining the CDR3 with reference TRBV5-1 and TRBJ2-7 gives the whole variable domain KAGVTQTPRYLIKTRGQQVTLSCSPISGHRSVSWYQQTPGQGLQFLFEYFSETQRNKGNFPGRFSGRQFSNSRSEMNVSTLELGDSALYLCASSLVSQDYEQYFGPGTRLTVT.

This chain joins TRBV12-3 or TRBV12-4 and TRBJ2-1; D unclear. The CDR3 sequence is 13 residues long. V lost 1 base, J lost 7 bases, and 8 bases lay in between. In DNA, the CDR3 is TGTGCCAGCAGTTTAGTGGGCCTAAATGAGCAGTTCTTC. The encoded protein is CASSLVGLNEQFF.

The genes are TRBV7-9 and TRBJ2-1; TRBD2 agrees at 11 bases. CDR1 is SEHNR and CDR2 is FQNEAQ in the germline V gene (reference sequence). V dropped 8 bases and J dropped 8; count of bases not matched to a gene: 11. This CDR3 is built from 15 residues. CDR3 nucleotides: TGTGCCAGCCAGAAACTAGCGGGAGACCGGGATGAGCAGTTCTTC. Protein: CASQKLAGDRDEQFF.

The chain uses TRBV7-3 and TRBJ2-1, with D uncertain. With 5 bases removed from V and 0 bases from J, the gap between germline ends came to 11 bases. The CDR3 sequence is 15 residues long. Germline V lookup: CDR1 SGHTA, CDR2 FQGTGA. CDR3: CASSAGRSSYNEQFF. The CDR3 DNA is TGTGCCAGCAGCGCCGGACGGAGCTCCTACAATGAGCAGTTCTTC.

In its sample, this clonotype was seen a few times. The V and J genes are TRBV7-2 and TRBJ1-2; D possibly corresponds to TRBD1 (6 bases). The germline gives CDR1 SGHTA, CDR2 FQGNSA. Trimming took off 5 bases at V and 4 bases at J, with 20 bases between the two ends. This CDR3 region has 16 residues. The CDR3 protein is CASSPPRGGAIYGYTF. In nucleotides, the CDR3 is TGTGCCAGCAGCCCCCCCCGGGGGGGCGCGATCTATGGCTACACCTTC.

To note about this clonotype: The junction departs from the called germline gene at one end, perhaps through a read error. This chain connects TRBV29-1 to TRBJ2-1, with D possibly being TRBD2 (5 bases). CDR1 is SQVTM, CDR2 ANQGSEA, per germline. CDR3 length: 15 amino acids. Here the CDR3 reads CSVERVKGYYNERFF. CDR3 sequence (DNA): TGCAGCGTTGAGAGGGTCAAAGGATATTACAATGAGCGGTTCTTC.

The chain uses TRBV6-5 and TRBJ2-5; D is uncertain. The ends were cut back, 2 bases at V and 11 bases at J, with 18 bases in the middle. The CDR3 consists of 14 residues. CDR1 and CDR2 (germline): MNHEY, SVGAGI. Written as DNA, the CDR3 is TGTGCCAGCAGTTACGCACCAGCAAAGGGTGAGCAGTACTTC. Translating gives CASSYAPAKGEQYF.

The rearrangement uses TRBV20-1 and TRBJ2-6, with 7 bases lining up with TRBD1. Germline lookup yields CDR1 DFQATT and CDR2 SNEGSKA (reference sequence). The CDR3 length is 19 residues. The V segment lost 3 bases and the J segment 0 bases; nucleotides outside the gene matches: 14. The CDR3 is CSARKGPGDRSSGANVLTF. The DNA of the CDR3 is TGCAGTGCTAGGAAAGGGCCCGGGGACAGAAGCTCTGGGGCCAACGTCCTGACTTTC.

V usage is TRBV6-5 and J usage is TRBJ2-3; D may be TRBD1 (6 bases). From germline, CDR1 is MNHEY and CDR2 SVGAGI. Trimming cost V 10 bases and J 2 bases, with 16 bases left between them. The CDR3 loop spans 14 amino acids. Here the CDR3 DNA reads TGTGCCACCCAGGACCAGGGGCCCACAGATACGCAGTATTTT. Protein product: CATQDQGPTDTQYF.

This clonotype appeared a few times. The rearrangement uses TRBV6-1 and TRBJ2-1; 7 bases line up with TRBD2. Germline V gene sequence: CDR1 MNHNS, CDR2 SASEGT. The CDR3 has 13 amino acids. The CDR3 nucleotides read TGTGCGGGCCGCGTAGGGGAGGGGTTTCGGCAGTTCTTC. This encodes CAGRVGEGFRQFF.